These 7 T cell receptor beta chains share one sample of origin, sequenced in a study of blood T cell repertoires in COVID-19. Assay: immunoSEQ multiplex PCR; the TCRdb copy retains only in-frame clones and omits some. In the table there are some 250,000 clones, around 83% of which are singletons. What was sequenced was peripheral blood. The receptors come from a man aged 30 to 39 who had recovered from COVID-19.

To note about this clone: This sample includes further DNA sequences coding for the same CDR3. This sequence joins TRBV20-1 and TRBJ2-2, with D maybe TRBD2 (5 bases). The CDR3 has 13 residues. The V gene lost 3 bases and the J gene lost 1 base, with 6 bases spanning the gap. Germline-derived CDR1 and CDR2 are DFQATT and SNEGSKA (reference sequence). The DNA for the CDR3 is TGCAGTGCTAGTGGAGGGAACACCGGGGAGCTGTTTTTT. Residues: CSASGGNTGELFF.

The gene calls are TRBV9 and TRBJ2-3, with a tentative D call TRBD1 (5 bases). The V end was cut by 3 bases, the J end by 0 bases, with 11 bases between. The CDR3 sequence is 15 residues long. The germline gives CDR1 SGDLS, CDR2 YYNGEE. CDR3 coding DNA: TGTGCCAGCAGCGAAGGGGCAGGTAGCACAGATACGCAGTATTTT. It translates to CASSEGAGSTDTQYF.

This clone was observed a single time. This rearrangement joins TRBV19 to TRBJ2-5, with D possibly matching TRBD2 (6 bases). The germline gives CDR1 LNHDA, CDR2 SQIVND (reference sequence). The V end was cut by 4 bases, the J end by 2 bases, with 8 bases between. CDR3 length: 13 amino acids. The CDR3 DNA sequence: TGTGCCAGTAGTAGCGGGGCTCAAGAGACCCAGTACTTC. This gives the protein CASSSGAQETQYF.

The J gene is TRBJ1-2, the V gene TRBV2; no clear D. Trimming stripped 1 base from V and 4 bases from J, with 7 bases between. Germline assignment: CDR1 SNHLY and CDR2 FYNNEI. The CDR3 is made up of 13 amino acids. CDR3 sequence (DNA): TGTGCCAGCAGTGAAGTACTGAGCTATGGCTACACCTTC. Translating it yields CASSEVLSYGYTF.

V and J are TRBV5-8 and TRBJ2-5; possible D gene TRBD2, 6 bases. This CDR3 is 15 amino acids long. The V end lost 4 bases, the J end lost 2 bases, and 15 bases lay between the germline ends. Germline V CDR1 and CDR2: SGHTS, YDEGEE. CDR3 residues: CASSNGTHNQETQYF. In DNA form, the CDR3 reads TGTGCCAGCAGCAACGGGACTCATAATCAAGAGACCCAGTACTTC. The variable domain in full, completed from reference TRBV5-8 and TRBJ2-5, reads EAGVTQSPTHLIKTRGQQATLRCSPISGHTSVYWYQQALGLGLQFLLWYDEGEERNRGNFPPRFSGRQFPNYSSELNVNALELEDSALYLCASSNGTHNQETQYFGPGTRLLVL.

This clone was seen only once. The chain combines TRBV15 with TRBJ1-1, with TRBD1 matching 7 bases. There are 14 residues in the CDR3. CDR1 LNHNV and CDR2 YYDKDF come from the germline V gene (reference sequence). V trimming: 3 bases; J trimming: 6 bases; junction bases outside the gene matches: 7. CDR3 bases: TGTGCCACCAGCAGGACAGGGATGATCGCTGAAGCTTTCTTT. Translated, it gives CATSRTGMIAEAFF.

The gene calls are TRBV9 and TRBJ1-2; 7 nucleotides agree with TRBD1. Germline CDR1 is SGDLS and CDR2 is YYNGEE. The V and J ends lost 3 bases and 2 bases, in that order; junction bases with no gene match: 1. The CDR3 runs 13 residues. The CDR3 bases are TGTGCCAGCAGCGCACAGGGGAACTATGGCTACACCTTC. Translated, it gives CASSAQGNYGYTF.